The 27 T cell receptor beta chains presented below share a single source sample, sequenced in a study of blood T cell repertoires in COVID-19. This table comes from immunoSEQ multiplex PCR, and its TCRdb copy is limited to in-frame clones, with some not included. The sample includes just over 300,000 clones, roughly 89% of them seen just once. Sequenced material: PBMCs or T cells enriched from blood (not recorded which). The receptors come from a woman between 18 and 29 years old who had recovered from COVID-19.

Here the CDR3 DNA reads TGTGCCAGCAGCGGACCTACAGGGCCGGCAGGAAACACCATATATTTT. Protein sequence: CASSGPTGPAGNTIYF. The V gene is TRBV9, the J gene TRBJ1-3; TRBD1 might be the D (6 bases). The length of the CDR3 is 16 residues. From germline, CDR1 is SGDLS and CDR2 YYNGEE. V was shortened by 3 bases and J by 4 bases, with 17 bases between the two germline ends.

The J gene is TRBJ2-1, the V gene TRBV6-2 or TRBV6-3; perhaps TRBD2 as D (7 bases). Germline CDR1 is MNHEY and CDR2 is SVGEGT. Trimming took off 2 bases at V and 9 bases at J, with 20 bases between the two ends. This CDR3 is built from 16 residues. CDR3 protein: CASSYIPGEGKVEQFF. In DNA, the CDR3 is TGTGCCAGCAGTTACATCCCAGGGGAGGGCAAGGTTGAGCAGTTCTTC.

As concerns this clone: Other DNA sequences in the same sample also yield this CDR3. This chain joins TRBV30 and TRBJ2-1; 9 bases agree with TRBD2. Germline V CDR1 and CDR2: GTSNPN, SVGIG (reference sequence). Unmatched junction bases numbered 4, after V lost 2 bases and J lost 2 bases. The CDR3 sequence is 15 residues long. The CDR3 is CAWSYSGGPYNEQFF. In DNA form, the CDR3 reads TGTGCCTGGAGTTATAGCGGGGGTCCCTACAATGAGCAGTTCTTC.

V and J are TRBV7-9 and TRBJ1-1; no firm D call. V lost 7 bases and J lost 8, with 11 bases in between. The germline CDR1 and CDR2 sequences are SEHNR and FQNEAQ (reference sequence). This CDR3 spans 11 amino acids. The chain's CDR3 is CASMILEEAFF. Here the CDR3 DNA reads TGTGCCAGCATGATCCTAGAGGAAGCTTTCTTT.

This chain connects TRBV7-6 to TRBJ2-5; 10 bases are a match to TRBD2. Germline CDR1 SGHVS, CDR2 FNYEAQ. The junction had 16 bases not matched to a gene; V was cut back by 4 bases and J by 5 bases. CDR3 size: 18 residues. This chain's CDR3 is CASSYRHDRAGGLETQYF. The CDR3 DNA follows: TGTGCCAGCAGCTACCGCCACGATCGAGCGGGAGGGTTGGAGACCCAGTACTTC. The entire variable domain, with the rest obtained from reference TRBV7-6 and TRBJ2-5, is as follows: GAGVSQSPRYKVTKRGQDVALRCDPISGHVSLYWYRQALGQGPEFLTYFNYEAQQDKSGLPNDRFSAERPEGSISTLTIQRTEQRDSAMYRCASSYRHDRAGGLETQYFGPGTRLLVL.

The chain recombines TRBV5-6 with TRBJ1-2; no firm D call. Germline V lookup: CDR1 SGHDT, CDR2 YYEEEE. V was clipped by 2 bases and J by 0 bases, with 8 bases between them. The CDR3 consists of 14 residues. The DNA of the CDR3 is TGTGCCAGCAGCTTCTCGTCAGCTAACTATGGCTACACCTTC. Its translation: CASSFSSANYGYTF.

V usage is TRBV27 and J usage is TRBJ1-5; unclear D gene. V dropped 7 bases and J dropped 6 bases, with 13 bases sitting between them. Germline values: CDR1 MNHEY, CDR2 SMNVEV (reference sequence). This CDR3 has 13 amino acids. CDR3 nucleotides: TGTGCCAGCACCACCCTCCTCGGTCAGCCCCAGCATTTT. This sequence encodes CASTTLLGQPQHF.

The CDR3 DNA reads as TGTGCCATCACGACTAGCGGGACTGGGAATGAGCAGTTCTTC. It translates to CAITTSGTGNEQFF. The chain links TRBV10-3 to TRBJ2-1; 11 nucleotides align to TRBD2. J lost 7 bases, V lost 7 bases, and 6 bases had no gene match. Germline lookup yields CDR1 ENHRY and CDR2 SYGVKD. This CDR3 spans 14 amino acids.

The chain employs TRBV7-9 and TRBJ1-2; D gene ambiguous. Germline assignment: CDR1 SEHNR and CDR2 FQNEAQ (reference sequence). The CDR3 is 12 residues long. The V end lost 5 bases, the J end lost 9 bases, and 13 bases lay between the germline ends. The DNA for the CDR3 is TGTGCCAGCAGCCGATTCCGGGTCCGCTACACCTTC. Protein sequence: CASSRFRVRYTF.

The V and J genes are TRBV6-2 or TRBV6-3 and TRBJ2-7; 9 positions agree with TRBD1. The CDR3 length is 20 residues. Looked up from germline, CDR1 is MNHEY and CDR2 is SVGEGT. With V trimmed by 3 bases and J by 3 bases, 21 bases remained unmatched. The chain's CDR3 is CASSYKDNVWTGVIDYEQYF. The CDR3 bases are TGTGCCAGCAGTTATAAGGACAATGTCTGGACAGGGGTCATTGACTACGAGCAGTACTTC.

In this sample, this clone turned up once. This chain uses TRBV5-6 with TRBJ2-1; the D gene is possibly TRBD2 (6 bases). The CDR3 has 15 residues. Germline-derived CDR1 and CDR2 are SGHDT and YYEEEE. V lost 2 bases and J 6 bases, leaving 15 bases between the germline ends. The CDR3 DNA reads as TGTGCCAGCAGCTTCCTTGCGGGGACGAGCAATGAGCAGTTCTTC. Amino acid sequence: CASSFLAGTSNEQFF.

This clone was seen only a few times. The V gene is TRBV19, the J gene TRBJ1-5, with TRBD1 identical over 8 bases. V was clipped by 4 bases and J by 9 bases; unmatched bases: 8. This CDR3 spans 14 amino acids. In germline, CDR1 is LNHDA, CDR2 SQIVND (reference sequence). The DNA for the CDR3 is TGTGCCAGTAGTACCCGGGACAGGCTTTCGCCCCAGCATTTT. This encodes CASSTRDRLSPQHF.

J is TRBJ2-7 and V is TRBV5-1; perhaps TRBD2 as D (5 bases). Germline CDR1 reads SGHRS; CDR2 reads YFSETQ. The CDR3 is 13 amino acids. The germline V and J ends were trimmed by 7 bases and 5 bases, with 16 bases remaining between them. This CDR3 reads CASREEGTHEQYF. The CDR3 nucleotides are TGCGCCAGCCGCGAAGAGGGAACCCACGAGCAGTACTTC.

The rearrangement joins TRBV5-6 to TRBJ2-5; 9 bases match TRBD1. The V gene end was trimmed by 6 bases and the J gene end by 6 bases; junction bases not matched to a gene: 12. The CDR3 has 15 residues. CDR1 is SGHDT, CDR2 YYEEEE, per germline. CDR3 nucleotide sequence: TGTGCCAGCACCTCTGGGGGACAGGGTAAAAAGACCCAGTACTTC. It encodes CASTSGGQGKKTQYF.

V and J are TRBV5-4 and TRBJ2-3; 7 bases match TRBD2. Germline trimming cut 2 bases from V and 2 bases from J; bases unmatched to any gene: 8. The CDR3 covers 16 residues. Germline loops: CDR1 SGHNT, CDR2 YYREEE (reference sequence). CDR3 loop: CASSFPGLRTTDTQYF. The CDR3 DNA reads TGTGCCAGCAGCTTTCCGGGACTACGAACCACAGATACGCAGTATTTT.

This chain joins TRBV5-1 and TRBJ1-2; D unresolved. This CDR3 has 13 amino acids. Germline V gene data show CDR1 as SGHRS and CDR2 as YFSETQ. V dropped 6 bases and J dropped 4 bases, with 13 bases sitting between them. The CDR3 nucleotides read TGCGCCAGCACCGGGAGCCCCCCCTATGGCTACACCTTC. Translating it yields CASTGSPPYGYTF.

V is TRBV13 and J is TRBJ1-3; D gene ambiguous. CDR3 length equals 14 residues. Looked up from germline, CDR1 is PRHDT and CDR2 is FYEKMQ (reference sequence). Trimming left V 3 bases short and J 0 bases short, with 6 bases between. The CDR3 region is CASSFLDSGNTIYF. CDR3 nucleotides: TGTGCCAGCAGCTTTTTAGACTCTGGAAACACCATATATTTT.

The V gene is TRBV2, the J gene TRBJ1-2; weak D call: TRBD1 (5 bases). Germline V gene lookup returns CDR1 SNHLY and CDR2 FYNNEI. The CDR3 runs 13 residues. The V gene lost 1 base and the J gene lost 8 bases, with 11 bases spanning the gap. Here the CDR3 DNA reads TGTGCCAGCAGTGAAGGTGGGGCGCGGGGCTACACCTTC. Protein sequence: CASSEGGARGYTF.

This chain joins TRBV3-1 (or the pseudogene TRBV3-2) and TRBJ1-5; no clear D gene. Germline V lookup: CDR1 LGHDT, CDR2 YNNKEL (reference sequence). The CDR3 sequence is 13 residues long. Trimming removed 4 bases at V and 6 bases at J, with 10 bases between. This CDR3 reads CASSLKASQPQHF. As DNA, the CDR3 is TGTGCCAGCAGCCTTAAAGCTAGTCAGCCCCAGCATTTT.

This CDR3 is CASGLVLKSQGPTEAFF. In nucleotides, the CDR3 is TGTGCTAGTGGTTTGGTACTAAAATCTCAGGGCCCCACTGAAGCTTTCTTT. This chain uses TRBV12-5 with TRBJ1-1; possible D gene TRBD1, 5 bases. The V end was cut by 0 bases, the J end by 4 bases, with 18 bases between. CDR1 and CDR2 from the germline V gene are LGHNT and FRNRAP. The CDR3 runs 17 residues.

The V and J genes are TRBV5-1 and TRBJ1-3; no clear D. Trimming left V 3 bases short and J 4 bases short, with 14 bases between. The length of the CDR3 is 15 residues. Per the germline V gene, CDR1 is SGHRS and CDR2 is YFSETQ. The CDR3 is CASSSPLSGGNTIYF. In DNA form, the CDR3 reads TGCGCCAGCAGCTCCCCCCTCTCGGGAGGAAACACCATATATTTT. Based on the CDR3 plus reference TRBV5-1 and TRBJ1-3, the full variable domain is KAGVTQTPRYLIKTRGQQVTLSCSPISGHRSVSWYQQTPGQGLQFLFEYFSETQRNKGNFPGRFSGRQFSNSRSEMNVSTLELGDSALYLCASSSPLSGGNTIYFGEGSWLTVV.

The chain is built from TRBV9 and TRBJ2-5; 7 bases are a match to TRBD2. The germline gives CDR1 SGDLS, CDR2 YYNGEE. The CDR3 has 14 residues. V gave up 1 base and J gave up 5 bases; unmatched junction bases: 5. The DNA for the CDR3 is TGTGCCAGCAGCGTATCGGCGGGAGAGGAGACCCAGTACTTC. It translates to CASSVSAGEETQYF.

The chain recombines TRBV11-2 with TRBJ1-1; tentatively, D is TRBD1 (6 bases). The germline CDR1 and CDR2 sequences are SGHAT and FQNNGV. The V gene lost 5 bases and the J gene lost 5 bases, with 18 bases spanning the gap. CDR3 length: 15 residues. The CDR3 protein is CASSLKGGRGTEAFF. The CDR3, as DNA: TGTGCCAGCAGCCTAAAGGGGGGGCGCGGAACTGAAGCTTTCTTT.

The chain carries TRBV7-9 and TRBJ2-7, with 7 bases aligning to TRBD1. The CDR3 contains 11 residues. The germline V gene has CDR1 SEHNR and CDR2 FQNEAQ (reference sequence). Trimming took 8 bases from V and 2 from J; bases not matched to a gene: 0. The CDR3 DNA follows: TGTGCCAGCGGGACAGCCTACGAGCAGTACTTC. As protein: CASGTAYEQYF.

The chain uses TRBV10-3 and TRBJ1-1; 10 bases align to TRBD1. Germline CDR1 ENHRY, CDR2 SYGVKD. V trimming: 6 bases; J trimming: 1 base; junction bases outside the gene matches: 17. The CDR3 runs 19 residues. The CDR3 DNA reads as TGTGCCATCAGCACCAACCGGGACAGGGGCGGGTTGAGGAACACTGAAGCTTTCTTT. This codes for CAISTNRDRGGLRNTEAFF.

The V call is TRBV7-3, the J call TRBJ2-2; no clear D gene. This CDR3 is built from 13 residues. Trimming cost V 1 base and J 6 bases, with 6 bases left between them. Germline assignment: CDR1 SGHTA and CDR2 FQGTGA. The CDR3: CASSLMKPGELFF. The CDR3 coding sequence is TGTGCCAGCAGCTTAATGAAGCCCGGGGAGCTGTTTTTT.

CDR3 in DNA: TGTGCCAGTAGTACCACAACAGGGGGCTCAAACACCGGGGAGCTGTTTTTT. Translation gives CASSTTTGGSNTGELFF. The gene calls are TRBV19 and TRBJ2-2; 9 positions agree with TRBD1. Germline V gene lookup returns CDR1 LNHDA and CDR2 SQIVND (reference sequence). The J segment lost 2 bases and the V segment lost 4 bases, leaving 8 bases of the junction unmatched. The length of the CDR3 is 17 residues.